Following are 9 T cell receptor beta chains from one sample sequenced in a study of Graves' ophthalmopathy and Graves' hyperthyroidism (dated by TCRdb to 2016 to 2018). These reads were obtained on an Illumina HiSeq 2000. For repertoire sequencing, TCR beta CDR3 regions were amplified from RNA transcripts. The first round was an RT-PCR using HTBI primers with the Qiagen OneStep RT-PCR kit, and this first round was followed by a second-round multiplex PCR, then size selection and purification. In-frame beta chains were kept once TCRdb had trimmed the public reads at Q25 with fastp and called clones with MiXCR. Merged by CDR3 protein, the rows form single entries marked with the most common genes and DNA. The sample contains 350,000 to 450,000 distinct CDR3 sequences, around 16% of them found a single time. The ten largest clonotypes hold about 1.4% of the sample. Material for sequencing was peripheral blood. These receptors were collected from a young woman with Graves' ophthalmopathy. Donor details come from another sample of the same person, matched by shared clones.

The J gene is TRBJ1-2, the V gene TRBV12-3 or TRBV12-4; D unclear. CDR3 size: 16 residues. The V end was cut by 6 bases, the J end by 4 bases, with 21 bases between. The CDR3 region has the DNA TGTGCCAGCAGCGCACGCGTAGTGTCTCGGCCCTATGGCTACACCTTC. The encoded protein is CASSARVVSRPYGYTF.

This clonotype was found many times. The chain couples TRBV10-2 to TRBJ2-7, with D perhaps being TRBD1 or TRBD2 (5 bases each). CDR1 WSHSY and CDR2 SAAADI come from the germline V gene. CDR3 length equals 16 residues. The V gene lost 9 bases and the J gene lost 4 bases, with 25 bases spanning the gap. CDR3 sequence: CASLSFSRGLSYEQYF. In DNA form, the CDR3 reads TGCGCCAGTCTCTCTTTTTCCCGGGGCCTCTCTTACGAGCAGTACTTC.

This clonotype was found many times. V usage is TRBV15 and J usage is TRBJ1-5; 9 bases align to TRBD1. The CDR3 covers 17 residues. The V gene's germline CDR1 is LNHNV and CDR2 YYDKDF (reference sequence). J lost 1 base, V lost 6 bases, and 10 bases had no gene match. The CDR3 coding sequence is TGTGCCACCAGTCTTCCCGGGACAGGGTACAGCAATCAGCCCCAGCATTTT. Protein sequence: CATSLPGTGYSNQPQHF.

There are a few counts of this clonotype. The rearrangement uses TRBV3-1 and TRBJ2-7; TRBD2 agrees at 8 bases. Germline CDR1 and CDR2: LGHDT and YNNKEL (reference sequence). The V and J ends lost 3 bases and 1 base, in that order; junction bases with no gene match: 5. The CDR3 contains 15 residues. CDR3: CASSHYSGASYEQYF. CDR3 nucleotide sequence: TGTGCCAGCAGCCATTATAGCGGGGCTTCCTACGAGCAGTACTTC.

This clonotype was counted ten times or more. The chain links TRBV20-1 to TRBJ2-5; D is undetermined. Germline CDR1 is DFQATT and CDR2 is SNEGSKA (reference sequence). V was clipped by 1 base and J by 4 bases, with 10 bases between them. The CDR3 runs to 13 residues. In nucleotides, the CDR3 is TGCAGTGCTAGAGCAGAGGTTACAGAGACCCAGTACTTC. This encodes CSARAEVTETQYF.

As DNA, the CDR3 is TGTGCCAGCAGCCCCGGGACAGGGTTTGACGAGCAGTACTTC. This gives the protein CASSPGTGFDEQYF. The gene calls are TRBV7-2 and TRBJ2-7; TRBD1 aligns across 9 bases. Germline assignment: CDR1 SGHTA and CDR2 FQGNSA. Trimming at V came to 5 bases and at J to 5 bases, leaving 7 bases not matched to a gene. CDR3 length: 14 amino acids.

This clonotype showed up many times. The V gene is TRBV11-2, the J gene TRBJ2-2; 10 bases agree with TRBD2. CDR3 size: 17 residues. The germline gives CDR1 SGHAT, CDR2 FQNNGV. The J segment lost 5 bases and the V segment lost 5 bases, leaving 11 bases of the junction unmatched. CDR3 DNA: TGTGCCAGCAGCCCGGAGGGCGGACTAGCGGTAACCGGGGAGCTGTTTTTT. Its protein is CASSPEGGLAVTGELFF.

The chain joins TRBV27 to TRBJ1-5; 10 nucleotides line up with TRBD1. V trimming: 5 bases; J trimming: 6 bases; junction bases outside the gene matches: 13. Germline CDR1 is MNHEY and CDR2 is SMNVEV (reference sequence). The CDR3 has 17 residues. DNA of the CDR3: TGTGCCAGCAGTGGCGGGACAGGGGATGTGGTGGCTCAGCCCCAGCATTTT. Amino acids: CASSGGTGDVVAQPQHF.

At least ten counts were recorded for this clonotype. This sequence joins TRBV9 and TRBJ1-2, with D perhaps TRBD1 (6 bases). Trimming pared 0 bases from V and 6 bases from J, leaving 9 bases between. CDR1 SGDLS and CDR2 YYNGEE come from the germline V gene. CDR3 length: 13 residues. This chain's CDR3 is CASSVAPGDGYTF. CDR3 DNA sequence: TGTGCCAGCAGCGTAGCCCCAGGGGATGGCTACACCTTC.